Listed here are 29 T cell receptor beta chains from one sample, sequenced in a study of T cells in localized non-small cell lung cancer. The method was immunoSEQ multiplex PCR; TCRdb's version includes in-frame clones alone and lacks a portion of them. The table includes approximately 70,000 clones, roughly nine tenths detected once. Sequenced here: peripheral blood, sampled before any cancer treatment. The receptors shown here come from a male donor older than 55 with stage III squamous cell lung carcinoma.

This clone came up once. The CDR3 reads CSGGGGSTYEQYF. CDR3 nucleotides: TGCAGCGGTGGAGGCGGGTCTACCTACGAGCAGTACTTC. The V and J genes are TRBV29-1 and TRBJ2-7; D might be TRBD2 (5 bases). The germline CDR1 and CDR2 sequences are SQVTM and ANQGSEA. The CDR3 runs 13 residues. V lost 7 bases and J 2 bases, leaving 15 bases between the germline ends.

The rearrangement links TRBV4-1 to TRBJ2-7; D might be TRBD1 (6 bases). The germline V gene encodes CDR1 MGHRA and CDR2 YSYEKL. V was shortened by 3 bases and J by 1 base, with 16 bases between the two germline ends. The CDR3 is 16 residues long. CDR3 region: CASSHAMGAQSYEQYF. The CDR3 coding sequence is TGCGCCAGCAGCCACGCCATGGGGGCGCAATCCTACGAGCAGTACTTC.

The CDR3 region is CASSSSVFFGANVLTF. CDR3 nucleotides: TGTGCCAGCAGCTCATCAGTCTTCTTTGGGGCCAACGTCCTGACTTTC. V usage is TRBV7-2 and J usage is TRBJ2-6; D not resolved. The V and J ends lost 4 bases and 3 bases respectively, with 13 bases between them. The CDR3 is 16 residues long. Germline CDR1 and CDR2: SGHTA and FQGNSA.

This clone was seen more than once but under ten times. The rearrangement uses TRBV29-1 and TRBJ1-1, with 8 bases identical to TRBD1. The junction had 7 bases not matched to a gene; V was cut back by 6 bases and J by 4 bases. This CDR3 has 13 amino acids. The V gene's germline CDR1 is SQVTM and CDR2 ANQGSEA. This CDR3 reads CSVDRVGGTEAFF. The CDR3 DNA sequence: TGCAGCGTGGACAGGGTAGGAGGCACTGAAGCTTTCTTT. Full variable domain (rest looked up from reference TRBV29-1 and TRBJ1-1): SAVISQKPSRDICQRGTSLTIQCQVDSQVTMMFWYRQQPGQSLTLIATANQGSEATYESGFVIDKFPISRPNLTFSTLTVSNMSPEDSSIYLCSVDRVGGTEAFFGQGTRLTVV.

This clone has just one count. The chain links TRBV6-6 to TRBJ2-3, with 7 nucleotides matching TRBD1. The CDR3 contains 14 residues. CDR1 and CDR2 (germline): MNHNY, SVGAGI (reference sequence). The ends lost 5 bases at V and 4 bases at J; junction bases unmatched: 6. CDR3 sequence: CASSPGQAPDTQYF. The CDR3 coding sequence is TGTGCCAGCAGTCCCGGACAGGCCCCAGATACGCAGTATTTT.

V and J are TRBV6-1 and TRBJ1-2, with D possibly matching TRBD1 (5 bases). The CDR3 has 14 amino acids. Germline V CDR1 and CDR2: MNHNS, SASEGT. Trimming removed 6 bases from V and 3 bases from J, with 14 bases in between. This chain's CDR3 is CASRRTNRDYGYTF. The CDR3 DNA reads TGTGCCAGCAGGAGGACAAATAGGGACTATGGCTACACCTTC.

This clone was counted once. The CDR3 is CASSVEGRWGEDGYTF. The CDR3 bases are TGTGCCAGCAGCGTAGAAGGCAGGTGGGGTGAGGATGGCTACACCTTC. The chain recombines TRBV9 with TRBJ1-2, with unresolved D. V gave up 0 bases and J gave up 6 bases, with 18 bases separating them. This CDR3 has 16 amino acids. Germline V CDR1 and CDR2: SGDLS, YYNGEE.

The chain uses TRBV15 and TRBJ2-7; TRBD1 matches at 9 bases. V was clipped by 3 bases and J by 4 bases; unmatched bases: 7. The CDR3 runs to 15 residues. CDR1 LNHNV and CDR2 YYDKDF come from the germline V gene (reference sequence). CDR3 nucleotide sequence: TGTGCCACCAGCAGGTCGGGACAGGGACTTTACGAGCAGTACTTC. Translation: CATSRSGQGLYEQYF.

The gene calls are TRBV6-5 and TRBJ2-7; the D gene is possibly TRBD2 (6 bases). The CDR3 has 14 amino acids. The V end was cut by 6 bases, the J end by 0 bases, with 12 bases between. CDR1 and CDR2 from the germline V gene are MNHEY and SVGAGI. The CDR3 region is CASREGMGSYEQYF. For the CDR3, the DNA is TGTGCCAGCAGGGAGGGGATGGGCTCCTACGAGCAGTACTTC.

The rearrangement links TRBV10-1 to TRBJ1-2; no clear D gene. This CDR3 is 13 amino acids long. Trimming removed 2 bases from V and 3 bases from J, with 7 bases in between. Germline lookup yields CDR1 WNHNN and CDR2 SYGVQD (reference sequence). CDR3 in amino acids: CASSERRDYGYTF. The DNA for the CDR3 is TGCGCCAGCAGTGAGAGGAGGGACTATGGCTACACCTTC.

This clone was observed a handful of times. The V gene is TRBV6-1, the J gene TRBJ2-1; D remains unclear. CDR3 length: 14 amino acids. Trimming stripped 4 bases from V and 2 bases from J, with 9 bases between. The germline gives CDR1 MNHNS, CDR2 SASEGT. For the CDR3, the DNA is TGTGCCAGCAGTGTGTGGGCTACCTACAATGAGCAGTTCTTC. Residues: CASSVWATYNEQFF.

The chain carries TRBV10-3 and TRBJ2-2; no clear D gene. The CDR3 sequence is 12 residues long. Trimming stripped 11 bases from V and 4 bases from J, with 11 bases between. Germline CDR1 is ENHRY and CDR2 is SYGVKD. The CDR3 region is CASHPGTGELFF. CDR3 DNA sequence: TGTGCCTCCCACCCGGGCACCGGGGAGCTGTTTTTT.

This CDR3 reads CASSPGRGRRYTF. CDR3 in DNA: TGTGCCAGTAGTCCCGGGAGGGGCCGCCGCTACACCTTC. V and J are TRBV19 and TRBJ1-2, with D possibly matching TRBD1 (5 bases). Germline values: CDR1 LNHDA, CDR2 SQIVND (reference sequence). The CDR3 is made up of 13 amino acids. Between the trimmed V and J ends, which lost 5 bases and 9 bases, there was a span of 16 bases.

This clone has just a few counts. The chain combines TRBV5-6 with TRBJ1-2; D might be TRBD1 (5 bases). V lost 1 base and J 7 bases, leaving 8 bases between the germline ends. Germline-derived CDR1 and CDR2 are SGHDT and YYEEEE. This CDR3 has 12 amino acids. The CDR3 spells CASSLWGSGYTF. The CDR3 coding sequence is TGTGCCAGCAGCTTGTGGGGGTCTGGCTACACCTTC.

The chain uses TRBV2 and TRBJ1-1; D unresolved. The CDR3 is made up of 14 amino acids. With 5 bases removed from V and 1 base from J, the gap between germline ends came to 11 bases. CDR1 is SNHLY, CDR2 FYNNEI, per germline. CDR3 residues: CASSFGRSNTEAFF. Written as DNA, the CDR3 is TGTGCCAGCAGTTTTGGACGTTCGAACACTGAAGCTTTCTTT.

The gene calls are TRBV25-1 and TRBJ1-2, with D possibly matching TRBD1 (6 bases). Trimming removed 3 bases from V and 6 bases from J, with 14 bases in between. CDR1 is MGHDK and CDR2 is SYGVNS in the germline V gene. The CDR3 length is 14 residues. The CDR3 DNA follows: TGTGCCAGCAGTGATACAGGGTGGCAGGATGGCTACACCTTC. It is translated as CASSDTGWQDGYTF.

This clone was seen a few times. The chain is built from TRBV7-2 and TRBJ2-7, with 8 bases matching TRBD1. J lost 5 bases, V lost 4 bases, and 7 bases had no gene match. This CDR3 contains 14 residues. Germline V gives CDR1 SGHTA, CDR2 FQGNSA. CDR3 in DNA: TGTGCCAGCAGCTACCGACAGGGGACGAACGAGCAGTACTTC. Protein sequence: CASSYRQGTNEQYF.

There are a few counts of this clone. This rearrangement joins TRBV2 to TRBJ1-2; D is uncertain. Germline V gene lookup returns CDR1 SNHLY and CDR2 FYNNEI. There are 14 residues in the CDR3. Trimming took off 4 bases at V and 6 bases at J, with 15 bases between the two ends. In DNA, the CDR3 is TGTGCCAGCAGTGCGGTGGGTAGGTCTCATGGCTACACCTTC. Its translation is CASSAVGRSHGYTF. Full variable domain (remainder filled in from reference TRBV2 and TRBJ1-2): EPEVTQTPSHQVTQMGQEVILRCVPISNHLYFYWYRQILGQKVEFLVSFYNNEISEKSEIFDDQFSVERPDGSNFTLKIRSTKLEDSAMYFCASSAVGRSHGYTFGSGTRLTVV.

The chain employs TRBV20-1 and TRBJ2-7; D is uncertain. This CDR3 has 11 residues. The germline V and J ends were trimmed by 3 bases and 3 bases, with 6 bases remaining between them. The germline V gene has CDR1 DFQATT and CDR2 SNEGSKA (reference sequence). The CDR3 bases are TGCAGTGCTAGGGGCGGCTACGAGCAGTACGTC. Translation gives CSARGGYEQYV.

The chain recombines TRBV6-6 with TRBJ2-7; D perhaps matches TRBD1 (6 bases). The CDR3 runs to 12 residues. Germline CDR1 reads MNHNY; CDR2 reads SVGAGI (reference sequence). V was trimmed by 6 bases and J by 4 bases, leaving 10 bases between them. CDR3 bases: TGTGCCAGCAGCCACAGGGAATACGAGCAGTACTTC. Its translation: CASSHREYEQYF.

This chain links TRBV11-1 with TRBJ2-3, with D possibly TRBD1 on 5 matching bases. The closer fit of TRBJ1-5 to the DNA end suggests the J call may be wrong. In germline, CDR1 is SGHAT, CDR2 FQDESV (reference sequence). The CDR3 covers 12 residues. The CDR3 nucleotides read TGTGCCAGCAGCTTAGCCGGGACTAGGCAGCATTTT. Protein product: CASSLAGTRQHF.

V gene TRBV5-1 combines with J gene TRBJ1-1; D unresolved. With 2 bases removed from V and 1 base from J, the gap between germline ends came to 9 bases. CDR3 size: 14 residues. Germline loops: CDR1 SGHRS, CDR2 YFSETQ. The CDR3 DNA is TGCGCCAGCAGCTTTCCGTCAGGGAACACTGAAGCTTTCTTT. It codes for CASSFPSGNTEAFF.

DNA for the CDR3: TGTGCCAGCAGCTTCGGGACAGGGGGCCGCTATAGCAATCAGCCCCAGCATTTT. This codes for CASSFGTGGRYSNQPQHF. This chain uses TRBV5-6 with TRBJ1-5; 12 nucleotides match TRBD1. The CDR3 extends over 18 amino acids. Germline V gene data show CDR1 as SGHDT and CDR2 as YYEEEE. V dropped 2 bases and J dropped 0; count of bases not matched to a gene: 6.

The rearrangement joins TRBV5-1 to TRBJ2-7, with 7 positions matching TRBD2. The junction had 10 bases not matched to a gene; V was cut back by 2 bases and J by 8 bases. Germline CDR1 SGHRS, CDR2 YFSETQ. CDR3 length equals 14 residues. The CDR3 region is CASSFFMREGQQYF. The CDR3 coding sequence is TGCGCCAGCAGCTTTTTTATGAGGGAGGGGCAGCAGTACTTC.

In regard to this clone: At one boundary the junction diverges from the germline segment, which might be a read error. The chain employs TRBV4-2 and TRBJ2-1; no reliable D call. The germline V gene encodes CDR1 LGHNA and CDR2 YNFKEQ. The CDR3 runs to 12 residues. CDR3 protein: CASSQDYSEQFF. The CDR3 DNA reads as TGTGCCAGCAGCCAAGACTACAGTGAGCAGTTCTTC.

The chain has TRBV15 and TRBJ2-1; 7 bases align to TRBD2. The ends lost 0 bases at V and 8 bases at J; junction bases unmatched: 7. This CDR3 region has 15 residues. Germline CDR1 and CDR2: LNHNV and YYDKDF (reference sequence). The CDR3 is CATSRDVGGKYEQFF. The CDR3 DNA is TGTGCCACCAGCAGAGACGTGGGGGGGAAGTATGAGCAGTTCTTC.

The chain combines TRBV5-1 with TRBJ2-1, with TRBD2 identical over 8 bases. This CDR3 comprises 17 residues. Germline CDR1 SGHRS, CDR2 YFSETQ. V trimming: 0 bases; J trimming: 1 base; junction bases outside the gene matches: 6. This CDR3 is CASSLGRGGSSYNEQFF. In nucleotides, the CDR3 is TGCGCCAGCAGCTTGGGCCGGGGGGGTAGTTCCTACAATGAGCAGTTCTTC.

The gene calls are TRBV4-2 and TRBJ2-2; D may be TRBD1 (6 bases). CDR1 and CDR2 (germline): LGHNA, YNFKEQ. The CDR3 consists of 15 residues. Between the trimmed V and J ends, which lost 3 bases and 7 bases, there was a span of 15 bases. CDR3 DNA: TGTGCCAGCAGCCAGTCCCACAGGGATGTCGGGGAGCTGTTTTTT. Protein product: CASSQSHRDVGELFF.

This clone was found once. The chain has TRBV11-3 and TRBJ1-1; no firm D call. V dropped 0 bases and J dropped 5 bases, with 7 bases sitting between them. The CDR3 runs 13 residues. CDR1 and CDR2 (germline): SGHNT, YENEEA. Here the CDR3 reads CASSLDRETEAFF. CDR3 DNA sequence: TGTGCCAGCAGCTTAGATAGGGAGACTGAAGCTTTCTTT. The full variable domain, in which reference TRBV11-3 and TRBJ1-1 provide the parts outside the CDR3, is EAGVVQSPRYKIIEKKQPVAFWCNPISGHNTLYWYLQNLGQGPELLIRYENEEAVDDSQLPKDRFSAERLKGVDSTLKIQPAELGDSAVYLCASSLDRETEAFFGQGTRLTVV.